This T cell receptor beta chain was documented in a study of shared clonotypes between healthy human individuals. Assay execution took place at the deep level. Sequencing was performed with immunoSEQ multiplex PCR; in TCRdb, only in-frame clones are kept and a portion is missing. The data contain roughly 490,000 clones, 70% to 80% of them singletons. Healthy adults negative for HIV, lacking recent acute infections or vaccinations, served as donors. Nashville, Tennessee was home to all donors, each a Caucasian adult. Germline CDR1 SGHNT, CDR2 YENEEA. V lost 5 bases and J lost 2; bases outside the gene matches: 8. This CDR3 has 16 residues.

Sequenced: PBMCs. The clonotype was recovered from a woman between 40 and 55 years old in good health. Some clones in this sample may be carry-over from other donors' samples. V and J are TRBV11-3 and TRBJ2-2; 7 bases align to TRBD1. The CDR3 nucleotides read TGTGCCAGCAGCCAAACCGGGACAGATAACACCGGGGAGCTGTTTTTT. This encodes CASSQTGTDNTGELFF.